This T cell receptor (beta chain) was sequenced in a study of T cell responses to AZD1222 COVID-19 vaccine. Study-level points and caveats: Spike-specific TCR breadth and depth went up after people got two AZD1222 doses. Most donors were white British and more were female, and clonal diversity was possibly underestimated.

The method was immunoSEQ multiplex PCR; TCRdb's version includes in-frame clones alone and lacks a portion of them. The sample holds 40,000 to 60,000 clones; 85% to 90% are singletons and the top ten take approximately 1.2%. Concerning this clone: What it recognizes is unknown.

The source material was peripheral blood, sampled 28 days after the second AZD1222 dose. This sequence originates from an adult who received the AZD1222 COVID-19 vaccine.

The CDR3 DNA is TGTGCCAGCAGCTTCGGTGACGCAGGCTACGAGCAGTACTTC. Protein sequence: CASSFGDAGYEQYF. V gene TRBV7-2 combines with J gene TRBJ2-7; D ambiguous. Trimming cost V 3 bases and J 3 bases, with 12 bases left between them. Germline CDR1 is SGHTA and CDR2 is FQGNSA. The CDR3 is made up of 14 amino acids.